The 8 T cell receptor beta chains reported below all come from one sample, sequenced in a study of T cells in women clearing cervical HPV infection. Data came from immunoSEQ multiplex PCR; TCRdb stores just in-frame clones and leaves some out. In all, the sample yields around 48,000 clones. The sample consisted of blood buffy coat. Every receptor here comes from a woman aged 18 to 75 with a cervical HPV16 infection that either progressed to CIN3+ or cleared (not recorded which).

Comments on this clone: The read gets to within 3 residues of the CDR3 end, and the germline J gene fills in the rest. The J gene is TRBJ1-3, the V gene TRBV9, with D possibly TRBD1 on 6 matching bases. CDR3 size: 14 residues. Trimming shortened V by 1 base and J by 1 base, and 6 bases separated the two germline ends. Germline CDR1 reads SGDLS; CDR2 reads YYNGEE. The chain's CDR3 is CASSVQGSGNTIYF. Incomplete CDR3 DNA: TGTGCCAGCAGCGTACAGGGGTCTGGAAACACC.

In regard to this clone: The CDR3 extends 3 residues past the end of the read, so its final part is completed from the germline J gene. The V call is TRBV7-2, the J call TRBJ2-7, with 12 bases aligning to TRBD2. Germline V gene lookup returns CDR1 SGHTA and CDR2 FQGNSA. CDR3 length: 15 amino acids. V was pared by 5 bases and J by 3 bases, with 5 bases of the junction left unmatched. The sequenced part of the CDR3 DNA is TGTGCCAGCAGCCCCAGGACTAGCGGGGTCTACGAG. The encoded protein is CASSPRTSGVYE. The entire CDR3 protein reads CASSPRTSGVYEQYF.

Worth noting for this clone: The read is 3 residues too short to cover the CDR3 end, so that end is filled in from the germline J gene. The rearrangement uses TRBV19 and TRBJ1-1; D perhaps matches TRBD1 (6 bases). CDR3 size: 14 residues. CDR1 and CDR2 from the germline V gene are LNHDA and SQIVND (reference sequence). Trimming removed 7 bases at V and 3 bases at J, with 15 bases between. The CDR3 DNA, read in part, is TGTGCCAGTATCCGAGGGGGGGCCTACACTGAA. Protein product: CASIRGGAYTE. The CDR3, in full, reads CASIRGGAYTEAFF. The full variable domain, rest sourced from reference TRBV19 and TRBJ1-1, is DGGITQSPKYLFRKEGQNVTLSCEQNLNHDAMYWYRQDPGQGLRLIYYSQIVNDFQKGDIAEGYSVSREKKESFPLTVTSAQKNPTAFYLCASIRGGAYTEAFFGQGTRLTVV.

As for this clone: The CDR3 end lies 3 residues beyond the end of the read and is filled in from the germline J gene. This sequence joins TRBV29-1 and TRBJ2-5; D may be TRBD1 (6 bases). The CDR3 is 13 amino acids. V dropped 5 bases and J dropped 0 bases, with 10 bases sitting between them. Germline V lookup: CDR1 SQVTM, CDR2 ANQGSEA. The covered CDR3 bases are TGCAGCGTTCTAGGACAGAACCAAGAGACC. Protein product: CSVLGQNQET. The complete CDR3 reads CSVLGQNQETQYF.

As concerns this clone: The read stops 3 residues short of the end of the CDR3; the missing end is completed from the germline J gene. The V call is TRBV28, the J call TRBJ2-7; 9 bases fit TRBD1. V shed 4 bases and J 5 bases; nucleotides not matched to a gene: 6. Germline assignment: CDR1 MDHEN and CDR2 SYDVKM. CDR3 length: 14 amino acids. The chain's CDR3 is CASSSPGTGNEQYF. Partial CDR3 DNA: TGTGCCAGCAGTTCTCCCGGGACAGGGAACGAG.

In the case of this clone: The read terminates 3 residues ahead of where the CDR3 ends, so the germline J gene completes it. V gene TRBV28 combines with J gene TRBJ2-7, with D possibly matching TRBD2 (5 bases). The germline V gene encodes CDR1 MDHEN and CDR2 SYDVKM. V lost 3 bases and J 0 bases, leaving 15 bases between the germline ends. The CDR3 covers 16 residues. The sequenced CDR3 bases are TGTGCCAGCAGTTTCCCGACGACTGGAGGCTCCTACGAG. It is translated as CASSFPTTGGSYE. The whole CDR3 reads CASSFPTTGGSYEQYF.

To note about this clone: The sequence runs out 3 residues before the end of the CDR3; the remainder is reconstructed from the germline J gene. The rearrangement links TRBV2 to TRBJ1-2; possibly TRBD1 for D (5 bases). Germline CDR1 reads SNHLY; CDR2 reads FYNNEI. V lost 8 bases and J lost 2, with 15 bases in between. CDR3 size: 14 residues. Partial CDR3 DNA: TGTGCCAGCGAAGAGACAGCGACAAACTATGGC. It encodes CASEETATNYG. The full CDR3 sequence reads CASEETATNYGYTF.

Details on this clone: The read ends 3 residues shy of where the CDR3 ends; the end is completed using the germline J gene. This chain joins TRBV6-2 or TRBV6-3 and TRBJ1-5, with D maybe TRBD1 (6 bases). V was shortened by 8 bases and J by 5 bases, with 16 bases between the two germline ends. This CDR3 spans 14 amino acids. CDR1 MNHEY and CDR2 SVGEGT come from the germline V gene. The part of the CDR3 DNA that was read is TGTGCCAGCTCTCTCGGGGGGCAAGATCAGCCC. Protein product: CASSLGGQDQP. The full CDR3 protein reads CASSLGGQDQPQHF.